This entry concerns a single T cell receptor beta chain. Its antigen is unknown. This sample is drawn from a study of shared clonotypes between healthy human individuals. In the authors' workflow: ImmunoSEQ output held junction-only sequences without quality scores, so filtering differed. Here immunoSEQ multiplex PCR was the method, and the copy in TCRdb shows in-frame clones only, minus some. V, J and clone size reflect that table, while D and trimming were determined from the DNA. The table has approximately 2,000,000 clones, 93% seen once. CD45RO negativity and positive selection for CCR7 defined naive CD8 cells, a population that excluded terminally differentiated effector memory CD45RA+ cells. Donors comprised healthy HIV-negative adults lacking recent acute infections or vaccinations. Nashville, Tennessee was home to all donors, who were Caucasian adults. Germline V gives CDR1 ENHRY, CDR2 SYGVKD. The CDR3 contains 18 residues. The V gene end was trimmed by 0 bases and the J gene end by 2 bases; junction bases not matched to a gene: 9.

The study's findings and limits: Blood alone was sampled, and tissue repertoires likely differ.

V is TRBV10-3 and J is TRBJ2-3, with 9 bases aligning to TRBD1. Sequenced input: naive CD8+ T cells from PBMCs. The clonotype originates from a man aged 18 to 30 in good health. Some clones in this sample may be carry-over from other donors' samples. The CDR3 DNA reads TGTGCCATCAGTGAGTCAGAAGTTGGGACAGGGTCCACAGATACGCAGTATTTT. This gives the protein CAISESEVGTGSTDTQYF.